The TCR beta chain under discussion was sequenced for a study of blood T cell repertoires in COVID-19. Clones were read by immunoSEQ multiplex PCR, and TCRdb kept only the in-frame ones, dropping some. The repertoire holds around 250,000 clones, approximately 80% seen once, with roughly 15% in the top ten. The sample was PBMCs or T cells enriched from blood (not recorded which). This sequence originates from a man in his forties who had recovered from COVID-19.

CDR3 bases: TGTGCCAGCTCACCCCCCTCCCAGATGGAGACCCAGTACTTC. It specifies CASSPPSQMETQYF. This chain uses TRBV18 with TRBJ2-5; no definite D call. The CDR3 length is 14 residues. V gave up 3 bases and J gave up 5 bases, with 13 bases separating them. Germline V lookup: CDR1 KGHSH, CDR2 LQKENI. Filled out from reference TRBV18 and TRBJ2-5, the complete variable domain reads NAGVMQNPRHLVRRRGQEARLRCSPMKGHSHVYWYRQLPEEGLKFMVYLQKENIIDESGMPKERFSAEFPKEGPSILRIQQVVRGDSAAYFCASSPPSQMETQYFGPGTRLLVL.